This T cell receptor beta chain was observed in a study of blood T cell repertoires in COVID-19. This clone was observed a single time. Repertoires were generated with immunoSEQ multiplex PCR, while TCRdb's copy carries only in-frame clones and drops some. The sample shows about 190,000 clones, less than 80% of them seen only once. V lost 5 bases and J 4 bases, leaving 8 bases between the germline ends. The CDR3 consists of 12 residues. Looked up from germline, CDR1 is MDHEN and CDR2 is SYDVKM. The receptor's source is a man aged 50 or older who had recovered from COVID-19. V is TRBV28 and J is TRBJ1-2; perhaps TRBD1 as D (6 bases). What was sequenced was peripheral blood. The CDR3 DNA reads as TGTGCCAGCAGTAGGGACACCTATGGCTACACCTTC. Amino acid sequence: CASSRDTYGYTF.